The present T cell receptor beta chain was sequenced within a study of T cells in Graves' hyperthyroidism and ophthalmopathy. RNA transcripts yielded amplified TCR beta CDR3 regions. A set of HTBI primers served as the primers for a first-round RT-PCR of the TCR CDR3. Using its own MiXCR run on the multiplex PCR reads, TCRdb lists one record per CDR3 protein. Of about 400,000 distinct CDR3 sequences in the sample, 15% to 19% are singletons; the top ten hold roughly 8%. CDR1 is DFQATT, CDR2 SNEGSKA, per germline (reference sequence). With 3 bases clipped from V and 3 bases from J, the junction kept 6 bases outside the gene matches. There are 16 residues in the CDR3. This clonotype was seen repeatedly, ten times or more.

The sample comprised blood. This chain links TRBV20-1 with TRBJ2-1; 12 nucleotides agree with TRBD2. The source of this sequence is a woman in her late teens or twenties with Graves' hyperthyroidism. Here the CDR3 DNA reads TGCAGTGCTAGTTCAGGACTAGCGGGGCTCTACAATGAGCAGTTCTTC. It encodes CSASSGLAGLYNEQFF.